This TCR beta chain was profiled in a study of T-cell reconstitution after alpha-beta-depleted transplantation in children. Trimming shortened V by 3 bases and J by 6 bases, and 12 bases separated the two germline ends. There are 13 residues in the CDR3. From germline, CDR1 is DFQATT and CDR2 SNEGSKA (reference sequence). Unique molecular identifiers were incorporated into the prepared TCRbeta library. One entry per CDR3 protein results from TCRdb running MiXCR on the PCR reads. The sample lists over 400,000 distinct CDR3 sequences, 12% seen once, with about 5.4% in the top ten. The sequences come from PBMCs from the stem cell graft donor, collected from the stem cell graft. The origin of this receptor is a human donor who donated a stem cell graft to a child with combined immunodeficiency. The chain couples TRBV20-1 to TRBJ1-5, with D perhaps TRBD1 (5 bases). The CDR3 reads CSARGTVGQPQHF. CDR3 DNA sequence: TGCAGTGCTAGGGGGACGGTGGGTCAGCCCCAGCATTTT.